The clone carrying this TCR beta chain was seen once. The data were obtained in a study of blood T cell repertoires in COVID-19. The junction had 3 bases not matched to a gene; V was cut back by 4 bases and J by 1 base. The CDR3 is made up of 15 amino acids. The germline CDR1 and CDR2 sequences are SGHNT and YYREEE (reference sequence). As originally analysed: The assay estimated nucleated cells by amplifying reference gene primers. Data came from immunoSEQ multiplex PCR; TCRdb stores just in-frame clones and leaves some out. Clone size and the V and J calls come from that table; the DNA yielded D and trimming. The profile shows hundreds of thousands of clones, about 88% of them singletons.

The rearrangement joins TRBV5-4 to TRBJ2-7, with 12 bases identical to TRBD2. The sample consisted of peripheral blood. The origin of this receptor is an older man with acute or convalescent COVID-19. CDR3 region: CASSLTSGRSYEQYF. The CDR3 coding sequence is TGTGCCAGCAGCCTTACTAGCGGGAGGTCCTACGAGCAGTACTTC.